The subject of this entry is one T cell receptor beta chain. The study ran its PCR with 60 Vbeta and 13 Jbeta primers. Using immunoSEQ multiplex PCR, the repertoire was profiled, and TCRdb retains in-frame clones only, with some absent. The sample records about 120,000 clones, roughly 80% being singletons. Germline V gives CDR1 SGHDT, CDR2 YYEEEE. CDR3 length equals 16 residues. The V segment lost 4 bases and the J segment 5 bases; nucleotides outside the gene matches: 8. This sample stems from a study of cytomegalovirus exposure and HLA in healthy donors. The chain joins TRBV5-6 to TRBJ2-3, with 12 bases identical to TRBD1. The receptor was isolated from a woman in her 40s in good health and CMV-seropositive. The sequenced sample consisted of PBMCs. The CDR3 nucleotides are TGTGCCAGCAGCCAGATCGGGACAGGGGGCTTAGATACGCAGTATTTT. Translated: CASSQIGTGGLDTQYF.